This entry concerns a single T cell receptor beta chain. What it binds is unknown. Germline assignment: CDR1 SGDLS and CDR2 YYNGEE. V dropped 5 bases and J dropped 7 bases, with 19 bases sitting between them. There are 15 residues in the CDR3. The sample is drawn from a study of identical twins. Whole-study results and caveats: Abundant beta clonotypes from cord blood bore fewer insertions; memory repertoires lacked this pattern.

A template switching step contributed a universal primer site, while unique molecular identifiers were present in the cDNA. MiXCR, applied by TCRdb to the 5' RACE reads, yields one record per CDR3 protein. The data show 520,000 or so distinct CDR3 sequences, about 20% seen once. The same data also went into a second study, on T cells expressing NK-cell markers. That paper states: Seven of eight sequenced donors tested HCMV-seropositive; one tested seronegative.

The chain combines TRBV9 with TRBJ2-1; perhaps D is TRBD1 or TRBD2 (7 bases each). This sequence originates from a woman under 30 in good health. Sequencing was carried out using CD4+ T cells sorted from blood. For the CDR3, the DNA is TGTGCCAGCAGAACTGGGGAGGGGGCGATAAATGAGCAGTTCTTC. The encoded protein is CASRTGEGAINEQFF.